The sequence of this T cell receptor beta chain was determined in a study of Tregs in tolerant kidney transplant recipients. TCRdb's copy holds only in-frame clones and misses some; the assay was immunoSEQ multiplex PCR. The table records under 100,000 clones, over 85% of them present only once. This clone was counted once. The V gene's germline CDR1 is PRHDT and CDR2 FYEKMQ (reference sequence). J was trimmed by 5 bases and V by 7 bases; bases with no gene match: 10. The CDR3 has 15 amino acids. Sample: CD8+ T cells from blood. The rearrangement links TRBV13 to TRBJ2-3; 9 nucleotides align to TRBD2. This receptor was obtained from a human donor in good health. In DNA, the CDR3 is TGTGCCAGCATAGGGCGGCGGGAGGGAAGAGATACGCAGTATTTT. Translating gives CASIGRREGRDTQYF.